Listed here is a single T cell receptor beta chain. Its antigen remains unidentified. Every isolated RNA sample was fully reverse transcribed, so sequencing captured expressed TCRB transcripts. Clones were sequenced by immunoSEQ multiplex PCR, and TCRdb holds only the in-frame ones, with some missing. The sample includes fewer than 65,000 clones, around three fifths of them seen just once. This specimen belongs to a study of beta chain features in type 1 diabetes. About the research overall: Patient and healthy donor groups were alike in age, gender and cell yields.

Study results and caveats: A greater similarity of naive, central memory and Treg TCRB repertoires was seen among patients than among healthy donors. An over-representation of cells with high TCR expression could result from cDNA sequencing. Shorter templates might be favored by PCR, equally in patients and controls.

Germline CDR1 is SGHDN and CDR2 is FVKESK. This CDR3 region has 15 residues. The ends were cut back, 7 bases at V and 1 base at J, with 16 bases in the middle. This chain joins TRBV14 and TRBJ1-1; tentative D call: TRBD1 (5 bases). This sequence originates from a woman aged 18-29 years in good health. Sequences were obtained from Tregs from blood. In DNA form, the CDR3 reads TGTGCCAGCAAGAAGGGGCAGGTTCCGAACACTGAAGCTTTCTTT. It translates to CASKKGQVPNTEAFF.